Listed here is a single T cell receptor (beta chain). Clones were read by immunoSEQ multiplex PCR, and TCRdb kept only the in-frame ones, dropping some. The repertoire has around 260,000 clones, 80% to 90% of them found once; the top ten carry over 2%. This entry comes from a study of blood T cell repertoires in COVID-19. This CDR3 contains 14 residues. The V end was cut by 4 bases, the J end by 1 base, with 12 bases between. Germline CDR1 reads SGDLS; CDR2 reads YYNGEE. The sample consisted of peripheral blood. The chain couples TRBV9 to TRBJ2-7; possible D gene TRBD1, 5 bases. The receptor comes from a woman aged 50 to 60 with acute or convalescent COVID-19. The CDR3 is CASSPTRQSYEQYF. DNA of the CDR3: TGTGCCAGCAGCCCCACCAGACAGTCCTACGAGCAGTACTTC.